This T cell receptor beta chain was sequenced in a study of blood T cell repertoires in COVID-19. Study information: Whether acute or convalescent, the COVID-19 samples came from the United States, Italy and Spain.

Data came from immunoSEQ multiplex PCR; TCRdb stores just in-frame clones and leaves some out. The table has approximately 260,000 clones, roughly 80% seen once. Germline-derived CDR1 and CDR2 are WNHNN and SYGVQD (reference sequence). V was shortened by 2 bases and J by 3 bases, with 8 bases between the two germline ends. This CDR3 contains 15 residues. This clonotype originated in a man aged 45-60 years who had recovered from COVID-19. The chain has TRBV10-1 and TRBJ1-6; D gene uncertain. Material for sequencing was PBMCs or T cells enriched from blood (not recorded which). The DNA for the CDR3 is TGCGCCAGCAGTGAGGTCAGAAACTATAATTCACCCCTCCACTTT. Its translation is CASSEVRNYNSPLHF.